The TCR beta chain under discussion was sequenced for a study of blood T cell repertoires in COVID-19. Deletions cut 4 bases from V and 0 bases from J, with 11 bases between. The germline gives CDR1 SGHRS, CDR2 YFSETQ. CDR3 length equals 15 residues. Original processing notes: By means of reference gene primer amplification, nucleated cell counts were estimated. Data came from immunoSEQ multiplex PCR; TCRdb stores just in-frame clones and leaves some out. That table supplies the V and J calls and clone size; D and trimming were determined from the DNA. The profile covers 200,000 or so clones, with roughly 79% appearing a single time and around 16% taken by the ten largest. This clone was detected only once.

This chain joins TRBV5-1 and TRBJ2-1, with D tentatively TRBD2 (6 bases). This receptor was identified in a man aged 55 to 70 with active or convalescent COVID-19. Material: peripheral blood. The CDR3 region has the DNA TGCGCCAGCAGCACTACTAGCACCTCCTACAATGAGCAGTTCTTC. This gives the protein CASSTTSTSYNEQFF.